The present TCR beta chain was sequenced within a study of shared clonotypes between healthy human individuals. As for the study in general: Each donor's CD8 memory used one plate, CD8 naive two, each CD4 subset three.

For this clone: Its antigen is currently unknown.

CDR1 LNHNV and CDR2 YYDKDF come from the germline V gene (reference sequence). CDR3 size: 13 residues. V lost 4 bases to trimming and J lost 6 bases, with 12 bases between them. Profiled with immunoSEQ multiplex PCR; TCRdb holds only in-frame clones, not every one. The sample lists about 2.4 million clones; under 95% were seen once. Study-level findings and limits: Although depth was large, rarefaction showed that sequencing of the sorted subsets was incomplete.

The J gene is TRBJ1-1, the V gene TRBV15; D might be TRBD1 (6 bases). The clonotype was recovered from a young man in good health. Some clones in this sample may be carry-over from other donors' samples. The sequenced sample consisted of naive CD4+ T cells from PBMCs. Regarding subset: CD45RA+ positively selected. CDR3 sequence reads: CATSTAGDPEAFF. CDR3 bases: TGTGCCACCAGCACCGCAGGGGACCCTGAAGCTTTCTTT.